Listed here is a single TCR beta chain. This clone was detected a few times. The specificity of this receptor is unknown. It has no much larger one-base neighbor in the sample; base qualities were not kept. Libraries were constructed by the immunoSEQ multiplex PCR assay. For the multiplex PCR, a mixture combining 60 forward primers for TCR Vbeta segments and 13 reverse primers for TCR Jbeta segments was used. Amplification of the CDR3 region of rearranged TCR beta genes was performed with a multiplex PCR assay on genomic DNA. On the Illumina HiSeq System, the amplified TCR beta libraries were sequenced as 87-base-pair reads. As for the original processing: A later analysis counted about 80 million unique TCR beta chains across the 650 to 700 repertoires, and about 10 million of these chains were shared by at least two donors. To remove PCR and sequencing errors, raw reads were error-corrected and collapsed into unique sequences using a nearest-neighbor algorithm that merged closely related sequences. CDR3 sequences were aligned to IMGT reference sequences to assign V, D and J gene segments. Each retained sequence needed at least a six-nucleotide match to both a V gene segment and a J gene segment. A rearrangement counted as productive if the CDR3 had no stop codons and remained in frame with V and J, and every other rearrangement counted as non-productive. Following IMGT convention, CDR3 was defined as the stretch from the second conserved V-encoded cysteine to the conserved J-encoded phenylalanine. The earlier analysis of approximately 590 of the donors excluded any sequence lacking an unambiguous match to a single V gene segment. An earlier analysis of several hundred of the donors called V segments functional above 56.7% productive rearrangements and segregating when the between-donor standard deviation exceeded 5%. A statistical classification framework was built for diagnosing cytomegalovirus status from the catalog of TCR beta chain sequences. In a later analysis, TCR nucleotide sequences were compared against IMGT/GENE-DB human TR gene sequences so that V and J genes could be assigned. A later analysis assigned CDR3 sequences and most-parsimonious VDJ recombination scenarios with the TCRdist pipeline. A later analysis defined each TCR beta chain by its CDR3 amino acid sequence plus V-gene family, and excluded reads lacking a unique V-gene family. A later analysis removed several hundred highly shared, low-generation-probability nucleotide sequences to deal with suspected cross-contamination and a sequencing artifact. For each public chain, a later analysis derived a clonal expansion index from normalized ranks of inferred template counts within each repertoire. In a later analysis, generation probabilities were computed using a VDJ recombination model fitted to out-of-frame rearrangements, and the results were checked against IGoR. A later analysis scored TCR-TCR, TCR-HLA and TCR-CMV co-occurrence with hypergeometric tests, applying a repertoire-size bias correction to TCR pairs. False discovery rates were estimated in a later analysis by permuting HLA or CMV assignments 20 times. In a later analysis, co-occurring TCRs were grouped using DBSCAN, and TCRdist sequence similarity was added for clustering within HLA-allele-positive subsets. For co-occurrence clustering, repertoires with fewer than 30,000 or more than 120,000 public chains were excluded, along with roughly 5 repertoires with anomalous nucleotide sharing. What TCRdb holds here is the immuneACCESS table cut down to in-frame rearrangements. Part of the clones is not present; checked against another copy, under half of the missing clones reflect an unresolved V gene, and the others are unexplained. Clone size and the V and J calls come from that table; the DNA yielded D and trimming. This sample comprises more than 110,000 clones, 73% of them detected only once. Jointly, the top ten make up over 1% of the sample.

CDR3 length: 15 amino acids, cysteine to phenylalanine. This entry keeps only the CDR3 DNA: 45 bases, framed from base 1. V ends up 3 bases short and J 6 bases short, with an unmatched junction base count of 7. The germline V gene (reference sequence) specifies SGHKS as CDR1 and YYEKEE as CDR2. The data originate from a study of cytomegalovirus exposure and HLA in healthy donors (dated by TCRdb to about 2017). Some background on the complete study: An earlier analysis of approximately 600 of the donors reported approximately 290 Gb of sequence data and 117 million unique TCR beta sequences from roughly 200 million T cells. Roughly 320 gigabases of sequencing data and 70 million to 100 million unique TCR sequences made up an early release that covered approximately 620 HLA-typed donors. Of the roughly 400 genotyped donors, roughly 80% were placed in the genetic ancestry cluster associated with self-reported Caucasian donors. The study aimed to test whether signatures of past pathogen exposure could be identified by cataloging public T cell receptors. The study used immunosequencing to profile the T cell repertoires of approximately 690 subjects and linked those repertoires to cytomegalovirus serostatus. Besides the first cohort of around 700 subjects, a separate validation cohort made up of around 120 different subjects was used. To predict cytomegalovirus infection status, the study combined high-throughput TCR immunosequencing, statistical association of individual TCRs with disease status, and machine learning. A later analysis re-analyzed previously published TCR beta repertoires from 650 to 800 donors and added high-resolution HLA genotyping to study TCR occurrence patterns. Rather than drawing on any new phenotypic data, the later analysis identified candidate immune exposures from TCR beta sequences and the way those sequences occurred across donors. An earlier analysis of 587 of the donors used high-throughput TCR beta sequencing to judge whether each TCR beta V gene segment behaved as functional or pseudogenic. Donor age, sex, ethnicity and CMV serostatus were compiled together with the repertoire data. A later genetic analysis used genome-wide SNP genotypes for 398 of the 666 donors, treating that subset as a discovery cohort. All discovery cohort repertoires had been generated using a single sequencing platform. HLA typing included class I and class II loci at four-digit resolution. The number of donors typed differed by locus, with 629-630 for A, B, C, DRB1 and DQB1, around 520 for DQA1, about 610 for DPA1, and over 400 for DPB1. About 5 DR-DQ haplotypes were handled as single units for association and clustering, since linkage in the cohort was strong. Across 398 genotyped donors of the cohort, an average of about 240,000 unique TCR beta nucleotide sequences per donor were sequenced, and roughly a sixth of those sequences were non-productive.

Beyond this particular receptor, the publication reports: The cohort was sequenced for TCR beta chains only, and without alpha or paired-chain data the features that could be detected were limited. Most TCR sequences were observed very rarely across donors, whereas some public TCRs were present in many individuals. Cytomegalovirus status was reported to be diagnosed by the classifier with high specificity and sensitivity in both the original and validation cohorts. A later genetic analysis associated a missense DCLRE1C variant with V-gene and J-gene trimming of TCR beta chains, and an independent cohort replicated the association. For the cohort, immune exposure information was limited to CMV serostatus. Because the 87-base-pair reads could not distinguish some IMGT-functional V segments, including TRBV6-2 and TRBV6-3, those segments were excluded. A later analysis associated about 17,000 TCR beta sequences with specific HLA alleles at a false discovery rate of 0.05. Strong co-occurrence of HLA alleles, especially DR and DQ, made assigning TCR associations to individual alleles difficult. Compared with the roughly 710-donor mean, donors in an Asian-associated ancestry cluster had fewer N-insertions in productive TCRs, according to a later genetic analysis. Because counts were too low, roughly 18 rarely observed V segments, including chromosome 9 orphons, were left out of the earlier analysis of 500 to 650 of the donors. In a later analysis, TCR association rates were found to vary across HLA loci, with the most associated TCRs seen for DRB1 alleles and the fewest for HLA-C alleles. Roughly uniform sequencing depth across donors was assumed in presence/absence analyses, although this assumption may not hold. Broadly in line with IMGT annotations, most TCR beta V segments showed up in productive rearrangements about 87% or about 30% of the time in an earlier analysis of 587 of the donors. According to the authors, the approach could potentially be generalized to other disease states and immunological phenotypes. Correlated functional status among segregating V segments might reflect linkage disequilibrium, but an unknown experimental factor could not be ruled out. The study listed 170 or so TCR beta chains as associated with cytomegalovirus. A further reported finding was that TCR beta sequences accurately predicted the HLA-A and HLA-B alleles for most subjects in the first cohort. HLA typing was unavailable for some donors at each locus, so association tests used only the typed subset. Most CMV-associated TCR beta chains appeared to be HLA-restricted in a later analysis, and the HLA associations seemed to be driven largely by CMV exposure. In a later analysis, HLA-associated TCR beta chains showed more clonal expansion and lower generation probabilities than non-associated chains that were equally common. A few of the identified cytomegalovirus-associated TCR beta chains were confirmed in vitro to be specific for cytomegalovirus antigens. According to a later analysis, parvovirus B19, influenza, CMV and Epstein-Barr virus appeared linked to several top co-occurrence clusters. A cluster of highly shared sequence variants was judged likely to represent a technical artifact of the sequencing pipeline.

The cohort comprised hundreds of healthy bone marrow donors. All cohort members were sampled while nominally healthy, although unrecorded immune exposures were likely present. The donor tested CMV seronegative and was one of the 352 seronegative cohort members. Each donor provided a peripheral blood sample, and peripheral blood mononuclear cells were used for TCR beta sequencing. The Qiagen DNeasy Blood Extraction Kit was used to extract genomic DNA from the blood cell samples. The sequence joins TRBV5-5 to TRBJ2-1, with TRBD1 matching 9 junction bases. This receptor was obtained from a woman aged 40 to 55 in good health and CMV-seronegative. The sequenced sample consisted of PBMCs. The CDR3 loop reads CASSSQGAAFNEQFF. The DNA sequence is given as TGTGCCAGCAGCTCACAGGGGGCAGCCTTCAATGAGCAGTTCTTC.